The 27 T cell receptor beta chains in this list originate from one sample, sequenced in a study of blood T cell repertoires in COVID-19. The protocol was immunoSEQ multiplex PCR, while the TCRdb copy is restricted to in-frame clones and leaves out a portion. The sample includes about 240,000 clones, 85% seen only once; the top ten take about 6.3%. Material for sequencing was peripheral blood. These receptors were obtained from a woman aged 55-70 years with active or convalescent COVID-19.

The CDR3 loop is CASSYSQGSSPLHF. Here the CDR3 DNA reads TGTGCCAGCAGTTACTCGCAGGGTAGTTCACCCCTCCACTTT. The J gene is TRBJ1-6, the V gene TRBV6-5; tentatively, D is TRBD1 (5 bases). Germline V gene sequence: CDR1 MNHEY, CDR2 SVGAGI. Trimming left V 0 bases short and J 9 bases short, with 9 bases between. This CDR3 comprises 14 residues.

This clone was seen only once. The chain joins TRBV6-5 to TRBJ1-1; unclear D gene. In germline, CDR1 is MNHEY, CDR2 SVGAGI. V gave up 8 bases and J gave up 4 bases, with 20 bases separating them. The CDR3 totals 15 residues. The CDR3 sequence: CASQESHGRVTEAFF. Written as DNA, the CDR3 is TGTGCCAGCCAAGAGTCCCACGGGCGGGTCACTGAAGCTTTCTTT.

V gene TRBV5-5 combines with J gene TRBJ2-2, with TRBD1 identical over 8 bases. Germline V gene lookup returns CDR1 SGHKS and CDR2 YYEKEE (reference sequence). Trimming cost V 1 base and J 7 bases; bases outside gene matches: 6. The CDR3 loop spans 15 amino acids. The CDR3 DNA follows: TGTGCCAGCAGCTTGAGTCAGGGGGCCCACGGGGAGCTGTTTTTT. Translating gives CASSLSQGAHGELFF.

This sequence joins TRBV18 and TRBJ1-4; D is unclear. Germline CDR1 KGHSH, CDR2 LQKENI. The CDR3 has 11 residues. Deletions cut 6 bases from V and 8 bases from J, with 7 bases between. This CDR3 is CASSEEEKLFF. The CDR3 coding sequence is TGTGCCAGCTCCGAAGAGGAAAAACTGTTTTTT.

The rearrangement uses TRBV18 and TRBJ2-7; a possible D gene is TRBD2 (6 bases). V was cut by 1 base and J by 5 bases, with 9 bases left in between. The CDR3 extends over 13 amino acids. Germline lookup yields CDR1 KGHSH and CDR2 LQKENI. This CDR3 reads CASSPRGDNEQYV. The CDR3 DNA sequence: TGTGCCAGCTCACCACGGGGGGATAACGAGCAGTACGTC.

This clone was detected only once. The rearrangement uses TRBV19 and TRBJ2-2; D gene ambiguous. Germline loops: CDR1 LNHDA, CDR2 SQIVND (reference sequence). Deletions cut 5 bases from V and 0 bases from J, with 4 bases between. The CDR3 is 13 amino acids. Here the CDR3 DNA reads TGTGCCAGTAGTGTTACGAACACCGGGGAGCTGTTTTTT. Residues: CASSVTNTGELFF.

CDR3 nucleotides: TGTGCCAGCAGCCAAGACGCGGGGCTAGCGGGAGGGCCCCAGTACTTC. Amino acid sequence: CASSQDAGLAGGPQYF. The gene calls are TRBV14 and TRBJ2-7; 12 positions match TRBD2. CDR3 length equals 16 residues. The V and J ends lost 0 bases and 10 bases, in that order; junction bases with no gene match: 10. The germline gives CDR1 SGHDN, CDR2 FVKESK.

The chain joins TRBV7-9 to TRBJ2-1, with D possibly being TRBD2 (5 bases). Trimming took 1 base from V and 4 from J, leaving 8 bases between them. In germline, CDR1 is SEHNR, CDR2 FQNEAQ (reference sequence). This CDR3 is built from 14 residues. CDR3 coding DNA: TGTGCCAGCAGCTTAGTCCGGGATTACAATGAGCAGTTCTTC. It yields the protein CASSLVRDYNEQFF.

The chain couples TRBV6-1 to TRBJ1-1; D not certain. Germline lookup yields CDR1 MNHNS and CDR2 SASEGT. Deletions cut 1 base from V and 8 bases from J, with 8 bases between. The CDR3 extends over 12 amino acids. CDR3 sequence (DNA): TGTGCCAGCAGTGAAGTTAGATACGAAGCTTTCTTT. This gives the protein CASSEVRYEAFF.

The gene calls are TRBV11-2 and TRBJ2-1; D unclear. The CDR3 is 14 residues long. Germline V lookup: CDR1 SGHAT, CDR2 FQNNGV. V lost 0 bases and J lost 7, with 10 bases in between. The CDR3 region is CASSLEWQANEQFF. The CDR3 bases are TGTGCCAGCAGCTTAGAGTGGCAGGCAAATGAGCAGTTCTTC.

About this clone: Within the sample, other DNA sequences also encode this same CDR3. This chain uses TRBV4-1 with TRBJ1-6; TRBD1 matches 7 bases. Losses at the gene ends were 4 bases for V and 10 bases for J; bases not matched to a gene: 10. The CDR3 contains 15 residues. The germline CDR1 and CDR2 sequences are MGHRA and YSYEKL. CDR3: CASSLRTGEGSPLHF. CDR3 nucleotide sequence: TGCGCCAGCAGCCTGAGAACAGGGGAAGGGTCACCCCTCCACTTT.

This chain uses TRBV5-5 with TRBJ1-6; D call uncertain. The CDR3 is made up of 12 amino acids. Germline-derived CDR1 and CDR2 are SGHKS and YYEKEE (reference sequence). Trimming removed 2 bases from V and 8 bases from J, with 5 bases in between. As DNA, the CDR3 is TGTGCCAGCAGCTTAGTAGATTCACCCCTCCACTTT. It encodes CASSLVDSPLHF.

This chain connects TRBV4-1 to TRBJ1-2; D uncertain. Germline CDR1 is MGHRA and CDR2 is YSYEKL. The CDR3 extends over 14 amino acids. Trimming took off 1 base at V and 2 bases at J, with 8 bases between the two ends. CDR3 in amino acids: CASSQGAQNYGYTF. In DNA form, the CDR3 reads TGCGCCAGCAGCCAAGGGGCACAGAACTATGGCTACACCTTC.

The J gene is TRBJ1-2, the V gene TRBV11-3; 7 bases map to TRBD1. The V gene end was trimmed by 5 bases and the J gene end by 2 bases; junction bases not matched to a gene: 8. This CDR3 is 15 amino acids long. Germline CDR1 and CDR2: SGHNT and YENEEA. CDR3 region: CASSPPTGWNYGYTF. In DNA form, the CDR3 reads TGTGCCAGCAGCCCTCCGACAGGGTGGAACTATGGCTACACCTTC.

The CDR3 DNA is TGTGCCAGCAGCCAAGAGGTACACCGCGGGACAGATACGCAGTATTTT. Amino acid sequence: CASSQEVHRGTDTQYF. The V gene is TRBV3-1 (or the pseudogene TRBV3-2), the J gene TRBJ2-3; D is perhaps TRBD2 (5 bases). V lost 0 bases to trimming and J lost 3 bases, with 13 bases between them. In germline, CDR1 is LGHDT, CDR2 YNNKEL (reference sequence). The CDR3 runs 16 residues.

The chain has TRBV15 and TRBJ1-2; no definite D call. The CDR3 has 12 amino acids. CDR1 is LNHNV, CDR2 YYDKDF, per germline (reference sequence). V lost 1 base, J lost 4 bases, and 4 bases lay in between. The CDR3 spells CATSRGSYGYTF. DNA for the CDR3: TGTGCCACCAGCAGAGGTAGCTATGGCTACACCTTC. Based on the CDR3 plus reference TRBV15 and TRBJ1-2, the full variable domain is DAMVIQNPRYQVTQFGKPVTLSCSQTLNHNVMYWYQQKSSQAPKLLFHYYDKDFNNEADTPDNFQSRRPNTSFCFLDIRSPGLGDTAMYLCATSRGSYGYTFGSGTRLTVV.

The CDR3 DNA follows: TGTGCCAGCAGTGAACGCCGGGTTAATCACACCGGGGAGCTGTTTTTT. It is translated as CASSERRVNHTGELFF. This rearrangement joins TRBV25-1 to TRBJ2-2; D unclear. Germline V CDR1 and CDR2: MGHDK, SYGVNS. The CDR3 is made up of 16 amino acids. With 2 bases removed from V and 3 bases from J, the gap between germline ends came to 13 bases.

The CDR3 nucleotides are TGTGCCAGCAGTCCACTTAAAGAGACCCAGTACTTC. It translates to CASSPLKETQYF. The V gene is TRBV28, the J gene TRBJ2-5, with no clear D. Germline-derived CDR1 and CDR2 are MDHEN and SYDVKM. CDR3 length: 12 residues. V lost 5 bases and J 3 bases, leaving 7 bases between the germline ends.

This chain links TRBV3-1 (or the pseudogene TRBV3-2) with TRBJ2-5, with D possibly matching TRBD2 (5 bases). Germline-derived CDR1 and CDR2 are LGHDT and YNNKEL (reference sequence). The CDR3 is made up of 13 amino acids. V was pared by 4 bases and J by 5 bases, with 11 bases between. The CDR3 reads CASSLGRRETQYF. As DNA, the CDR3 is TGTGCCAGCAGCCTAGGAAGGAGGGAGACCCAGTACTTC.

CDR3 coding DNA: TGTGCCAGCAGCCAGGTAGCGGGAGGGTACGAGCAGTACTTC. This sequence encodes CASSQVAGGYEQYF. The rearrangement links TRBV3-1 (or the pseudogene TRBV3-2) to TRBJ2-7, with TRBD2 matching over 11 bases. The CDR3 is 14 residues long. Germline values: CDR1 LGHDT, CDR2 YNNKEL (reference sequence). V was clipped by 3 bases and J by 4 bases; unmatched bases: 2.

The V and J genes are TRBV29-1 and TRBJ1-1; the D gene is possibly TRBD1 (5 bases). Germline V lookup: CDR1 SQVTM, CDR2 ANQGSEA. V was pared by 5 bases and J by 5 bases, with 15 bases between. The CDR3 extends over 13 amino acids. The CDR3 region is CSVNQGQRTEAFF. In nucleotides, the CDR3 is TGCAGCGTTAACCAGGGCCAACGGACTGAAGCTTTCTTT. Complete variable domain (other parts from reference TRBV29-1 and TRBJ1-1): SAVISQKPSRDICQRGTSLTIQCQVDSQVTMMFWYRQQPGQSLTLIATANQGSEATYESGFVIDKFPISRPNLTFSTLTVSNMSPEDSSIYLCSVNQGQRTEAFFGQGTRLTVV.

This clone has just a few counts. The chain recombines TRBV27 with TRBJ1-1; unclear D gene. V lost 3 bases to trimming and J lost 10 bases, with 18 bases between them. Germline lookup yields CDR1 MNHEY and CDR2 SMNVEV (reference sequence). CDR3 length: 14 amino acids. CDR3 in DNA: TGTGCCAGCAGTTTGGCACATCCCCGACTCGGAGCTTTCTTT. This gives the protein CASSLAHPRLGAFF.

The chain is built from TRBV2 and TRBJ1-1, with D possibly TRBD1 on 5 matching bases. The length of the CDR3 is 14 residues. Trimming took 8 bases from V and 4 from J, leaving 17 bases between them. The germline gives CDR1 SNHLY, CDR2 FYNNEI. The CDR3 is CASLPGGTGTEAFF. CDR3 in DNA: TGTGCCAGCCTTCCCGGAGGGACGGGCACTGAAGCTTTCTTT.

The genes are TRBV19 and TRBJ2-1; D is ambiguous. V was shortened by 3 bases and J by 13 bases, with 13 bases between the two germline ends. Looked up from germline, CDR1 is LNHDA and CDR2 is SQIVND (reference sequence). This CDR3 comprises 12 residues. CDR3 nucleotide sequence: TGTGCCAGTAGTATGTTATCATCGGGTCAGTTCTTC. Protein: CASSMLSSGQFF.

V gene TRBV2 combines with J gene TRBJ2-6; possibly TRBD1 for D (6 bases). Germline V CDR1 and CDR2: SNHLY, FYNNEI. This CDR3 region has 18 residues. Trimming shortened V by 6 bases and J by 1 base, and 19 bases separated the two germline ends. CDR3 residues: CASRRGLPATSGANVLTF. The CDR3 region has the DNA TGTGCCAGCAGGAGGGGGTTGCCGGCGACATCTGGGGCCAACGTCCTGACTTTC.

This chain uses TRBV6-5 with TRBJ2-1, with 10 bases that match TRBD2. J was trimmed by 2 bases and V by 6 bases; bases with no gene match: 4. The CDR3 length is 15 residues. CDR1 and CDR2 from the germline V gene are MNHEY and SVGAGI. Here the CDR3 reads CASRPGLATYNEQFF. In nucleotides, the CDR3 is TGTGCCAGCAGACCGGGACTAGCGACCTACAATGAGCAGTTCTTC.

This clone turned up a few times. This chain links TRBV29-1 with TRBJ2-7, with a tentative D call TRBD2 (6 bases). CDR1 and CDR2 (germline): SQVTM, ANQGSEA. The CDR3 consists of 13 residues. The V end was cut by 2 bases, the J end by 6 bases, with 14 bases between. The chain's CDR3 is CSVELAKGLEQYF. For the CDR3, the DNA is TGCAGCGTTGAACTAGCGAAGGGGCTCGAGCAGTACTTC.